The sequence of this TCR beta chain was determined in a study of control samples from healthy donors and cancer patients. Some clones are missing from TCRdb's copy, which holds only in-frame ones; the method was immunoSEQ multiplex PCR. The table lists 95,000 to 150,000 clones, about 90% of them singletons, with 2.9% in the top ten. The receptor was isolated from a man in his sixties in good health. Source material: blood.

CDR3 sequence: CASSFGLAADTQYF. The CDR3 DNA follows: TGTGCCAGCAGCTTTGGACTAGCGGCAGATACGCAGTATTTT. The chain joins TRBV7-3 to TRBJ2-3; 10 nucleotides align to TRBD2. The CDR3 sequence is 14 residues long. Germline V gene lookup returns CDR1 SGHTA and CDR2 FQGTGA. Trimming at V came to 3 bases and at J to 4 bases, leaving 1 base not matched to a gene.